This T cell receptor (beta chain) was captured by sequencing in a study of cytomegalovirus exposure and HLA in healthy donors (dated by TCRdb to the late 2010s). For the wider study: According to an earlier analysis of a few hundred of the donors, about 179 million T cells yielded over 100 million unique TCR beta sequences and around 300 Gb of sequence data. All discovery cohort repertoires had been generated using a single sequencing platform. The study profiled the T cell repertoires of 500 to 800 subjects by immunosequencing and related them to cytomegalovirus serostatus. To study patterns of TCR occurrence, a later analysis re-analyzed previously published TCR beta repertoires from 666 donors and added high-resolution HLA genotyping. Alongside the repertoire data, information on donor age, sex, ethnicity and CMV serostatus was compiled. Besides the first cohort of 666 subjects, a separate validation cohort made up of around 120 different subjects was used. The number of donors typed differed by locus, with roughly 629-640 for A, B, C, DRB1 and DQB1, around 500 for DQA1, 600 to 610 for DPA1, and over 400 for DPB1. Rather than using new phenotypic data, the later analysis identified candidate immune exposures from TCR beta sequences and from how often those sequences occurred across donors. The genetic ancestry cluster associated with self-reported Caucasian donors included around 76% of the 398 genotyped donors. Both class I and class II loci were covered by HLA typing, at four-digit resolution. To predict cytomegalovirus infection status, the study brought together high-throughput TCR immunosequencing, statistical association of individual TCRs with disease status, and machine learning. Roughly 310 gigabases of sequencing data and approximately 80 million unique TCR sequences were included in an early release covering about 600 HLA-typed donors. To decide whether each TCR beta V gene segment behaved as functional or pseudogenic, an earlier analysis of over 500 of the donors relied on high-throughput TCR beta sequencing. A later genetic analysis took genome-wide SNP genotypes for about 55% of the 666 donors and used that subset as a discovery cohort. About five DR-DQ haplotypes were handled as single units for association and clustering, since linkage in the cohort was strong. The study aimed to test whether cataloging public T cell receptors could reveal signatures of past pathogen exposure. Across 300 to 400 genotyped donors of the cohort, an average of about 240,000 unique TCR beta nucleotide sequences per donor were sequenced, and roughly a sixth of those sequences were non-productive.

Here is what the overall study found, with its caveats: In a later genetic analysis, fewer N-insertions in productive TCRs were reported among donors in an Asian-associated ancestry cluster than the approximately 710-donor mean. Strong co-occurrence of HLA alleles, especially DR and DQ, made assigning TCR associations to individual alleles difficult. Linkage disequilibrium might explain the correlated functional status among segregating V segments, but an unknown experimental factor could not be ruled out. Most TCR sequences were seen in very few donors, while some public TCRs were found in many individuals. Three of the identified cytomegalovirus-associated TCR beta chains were confirmed in vitro to be specific for cytomegalovirus antigens. Sequencing depth was assumed to be roughly uniform across donors in the presence/absence analyses, though that assumption may not hold. A group of highly shared sequence variants was considered likely to be a technical artifact of the sequencing pipeline. In a later analysis, 15,000 to 20,000 TCR beta sequences were associated with specific HLA alleles at a false discovery rate of 0.05. Because some donors lacked HLA typing at each locus, the association tests relied only on the typed subset. Compared with equally common non-associated chains, HLA-associated TCR beta chains in a later analysis were more clonally expanded and had lower generation probabilities. A later analysis reported that several top co-occurrence clusters appeared linked to parvovirus B19, influenza, CMV and Epstein-Barr virus. Some IMGT-functional V segments, including TRBV6-2 and TRBV6-3, could not be distinguished by the 87-base-pair reads and were therefore excluded. In an earlier analysis of 587 of the donors, most TCR beta V segments appeared in productive rearrangements about 87% or about 30% of the time, broadly matching IMGT annotations. A later analysis found that most CMV-associated TCR beta chains appeared HLA-restricted, with HLA associations seemingly driven largely by CMV exposure. The cohort was sequenced for TCR beta chains only, and without alpha or paired-chain data the features that could be detected were limited. The classifier was reported to diagnose cytomegalovirus status with high specificity and sensitivity in both the original cohort and the validation cohort. For the cohort, immune exposure information was limited to CMV serostatus. In a later genetic analysis, a missense DCLRE1C variant was associated with V-gene and J-gene trimming of TCR beta chains, and the association was replicated in an independent cohort. A total of 150 or so TCR beta chains were listed by the study as associated with cytomegalovirus. The authors suggested that the approach could potentially be extended to other disease states and immunological phenotypes. Because counts were too low, some 16 rarely observed V segments, including chromosome 9 orphons, were excluded from the earlier analysis of under 650 of the donors. A further reported finding was that TCR beta sequences accurately predicted the HLA-A and HLA-B alleles for most subjects in the first cohort. In a later analysis, TCR association rates were found to vary across HLA loci, with the most associated TCRs seen for DRB1 alleles and the fewest for HLA-C alleles.

In total, about 650 healthy bone marrow donors made up the cohort. All cohort members were sampled while nominally healthy, although unrecorded immune exposures were likely present. The donor tested CMV seronegative and was one of the 352 seronegative cohort members. Each donor provided a peripheral blood sample, and peripheral blood mononuclear cells were used for TCR beta sequencing. Genomic DNA extraction from the blood cell samples was performed with the Qiagen DNeasy Blood Extraction Kit. A word on this clone: Its antigen is currently not known. No quality values exist for individual bases; no much larger clone is one base distant.

Libraries came from the immunoSEQ multiplex PCR assay. For the multiplex PCR, a mixture combining 60 forward primers for TCR Vbeta segments and 13 reverse primers for TCR Jbeta segments was used. The CDR3 region of rearranged TCR beta genes was amplified from genomic DNA with a multiplex PCR assay. The amplified TCR beta libraries were sequenced on the Illumina HiSeq System as 87-base-pair reads. The authors processed their data as follows. Across the 670 or so repertoires, a later analysis counted roughly 77 million unique TCR beta chains, roughly 11 million of which were shared by at least two donors. Raw reads were error-corrected and collapsed into unique sequences by a nearest-neighbor algorithm in which closely related sequences were merged to remove PCR and sequencing errors. V, D and J gene segments were assigned by aligning CDR3 sequences to IMGT reference sequences. For a sequence to be retained, a match of at least six nucleotides to both a V gene segment and a J gene segment was required. Rearrangements were called productive when the CDR3 lacked stop codons and stayed in frame with V and J; all others were non-productive. CDR3 was defined according to IMGT convention as the region running from the second conserved V-encoded cysteine to the conserved J-encoded phenylalanine. The earlier analysis of about 560 of the donors excluded any sequence lacking an unambiguous match to a single V gene segment. In an earlier analysis of 587 of the donors, V segments were called functional above 56.7% productive rearrangements and were called segregating when the between-donor standard deviation exceeded 5%. A statistical classification framework was developed to diagnose cytomegalovirus status using the catalog of TCR beta chain sequences. A later analysis assigned V and J genes by comparing TCR nucleotide sequences with IMGT/GENE-DB human TR gene sequences. The TCRdist pipeline was used in a later analysis to assign CDR3 sequences and most-parsimonious VDJ recombination scenarios. In a later analysis, each TCR beta chain was defined by its CDR3 amino acid sequence together with its V-gene family, and reads without a unique V-gene family were excluded. A later analysis removed 500 to 650 highly shared, low-generation-probability nucleotide sequences to deal with suspected cross-contamination and a sequencing artifact. In a later analysis, a clonal expansion index was calculated for each public chain from normalized within-repertoire ranks of inferred template counts. In a later analysis, generation probabilities were computed using a VDJ recombination model fitted to out-of-frame rearrangements, and the results were checked against IGoR. In a later analysis, TCR-TCR, TCR-HLA and TCR-CMV co-occurrence was scored with hypergeometric tests, and a repertoire-size bias correction was applied to TCR pairs. False discovery rates were estimated in a later analysis by permuting HLA or CMV assignments 20 times. In a later analysis, co-occurring TCRs were grouped using DBSCAN, with TCRdist sequence similarity added in when clustering inside HLA-allele-positive subsets. Repertoires with fewer than 30,000 or more than 120,000 public chains, plus five repertoires with anomalous nucleotide sharing, were excluded from co-occurrence clustering. This immuneACCESS table, as held by TCRdb, lists in-frame sequences with V and J called but not all clones. Of the missing ones, under half trace to an unresolved V gene in checked studies; the others have no known cause. That table supplies the V and J calls and clone size; D and trimming were determined from the DNA. The sample records 100,000 to 150,000 clones, around 80% of which are singletons. The ten largest clones capture more than 3% of the sample.

The CDR1 and CDR2 encoded by the germline V gene are SGHAT and FQNNGV. The CDR3 has 13 amino acids, counting the end cysteine and phenylalanine. CDR3 DNA only is kept here, 39 bases in frame from base 1. Ends trimmed: V by 5 bases, J by 5 bases; bases unmatched to a gene: 4. Sequencing was done on a sample of PBMCs. The sequence joins TRBV11-2 to TRBJ2-5, and 8 junctional nucleotides match TRBD2. This receptor was taken from a man younger than 45 in good health and CMV-seronegative. The CDR3: CASSVSSGETQYF. The nucleotide sequence is TGTGCCAGCAGCGTGTCTAGCGGGGAGACCCAGTACTTC.